These T cell receptor beta chains were read from a single sample in a study of T cells in Graves' hyperthyroidism and ophthalmopathy. TCRdb reanalysed the multiplex PCR reads using MiXCR and keeps one entry per CDR3 protein. The sample holds about 600,000 distinct CDR3 sequences, around 13% seen once. The specimen sequenced was blood. These receptors came from a woman in her fifties or sixties with Graves' ophthalmopathy. CDR3s include the opening cysteine and the closing phenylalanine or tryptophan. A D gene is named only where the DNA matches it firmly. Clone size appears in some rows only: once, few, many, or a class for an expanded clone.

V	D	length	J	size	CDR3	DNA
TRBV6-1	TRBD2	17	TRBJ2-3	many	CASNGLATIVSTDTQYF	TGTGCCAGCAATGGACTAGCGACGATAGTGAGCACAGATACGCAGTATTTT
TRBV7-2	TRBD1	15	TRBJ1-1	many	CASSPINRGSAEAFF	TGTGCCAGCAGCCCGATTAACAGGGGTTCGGCTGAAGCTTTCTTT
TRBV9	TRBD1	18	TRBJ1-1	few	CASSPTGTAVAMNTEAFF	TGTGCCAGCAGCCCCACCGGGACAGCGGTGGCTATGAACACTGAAGCTTTCTTT
TRBV12-3/TRBV12-4	-	15	TRBJ1-2	many	CASSPSRRGNYGYTF	TGTGCCAGCAGTCCTAGCCGACGGGGAAACTATGGCTACACCTTC
TRBV2	TRBD1	14	TRBJ1-1	many	CASRRDRGNTEAFF	TGTGCCAGCCGCCGGGACAGGGGGAACACTGAAGCTTTCTTT
TRBV7-8	-	13	TRBJ2-1	many	CASSLGRTNEQFF	TGTGCCAGCAGCTTAGGGAGAACCAATGAGCAGTTCTTC
TRBV6-2/TRBV6-3	TRBD1	16	TRBJ2-2	-	CASSYSGTGATGELFF	TGTGCCAGCAGTTACTCAGGGACAGGGGCTACCGGGGAGCTGTTTTTT
TRBV20-1	-	17	TRBJ1-3	few	CSASVTEAASSGNTIYF	TGCAGTGCATCCGTGACCGAGGCAGCGAGCTCTGGAAACACCATATATTTT
TRBV7-8	-	14	TRBJ1-2	-	CASSPTPWLEGYTF	TGTGCCAGCAGCCCCACCCCCTGGCTGGAAGGCTACACCTTC
TRBV7-9	TRBD2	15	TRBJ2-7	many	CASSTRGLETYEQYF	TGTGCCAGCAGCACCCGGGGACTAGAGACCTACGAGCAGTACTTC
TRBV19	-	13	TRBJ2-7	-	CASRARGVVEQYF	TGTGCCAGTAGGGCCCGGGGAGTCGTCGAGCAGTACTTC
TRBV20-1	TRBD2	14	TRBJ2-1	-	CSAPGLAGVDEQFF	TGCAGTGCCCCGGGACTAGCGGGAGTCGATGAGCAGTTCTTC
TRBV20-1	-	15	TRBJ1-2	many	CSARDGRTTNYGYTF	TGCAGTGCTAGAGATGGCCGCACCACTAACTATGGCTACACCTTC
TRBV6-1	TRBD1	13	TRBJ1-1	-	CATGTGGHTEAFF	TGTGCCACCGGGACAGGGGGCCACACTGAAGCTTTCTTT
TRBV27	TRBD2	19	TRBJ2-1	few	CASRRLAGVSGRWDNEQFF	TGTGCCAGCAGACGACTAGCGGGAGTATCAGGGAGGTGGGACAATGAGCAGTTCTTC
TRBV7-2	TRBD2	17	TRBJ2-3	few	CASSFRTSGITTDTQYF	TGTGCCAGCAGCTTCAGGACTAGCGGGATTACCACAGATACGCAGTATTTT
TRBV7-7	TRBD1	15	TRBJ1-1	many	CASSPLGTENTEAFF	TGTGCTAGCAGCCCCCTCGGGACAGAAAACACTGAAGCTTTCTTT
TRBV14	TRBD1	13	TRBJ2-7	few	CASSQARGYEQYF	TGTGCCAGCAGCCAAGCCAGGGGGTACGAGCAGTACTTC
TRBV3-1	-	15	TRBJ1-5	few	CASSQDFGGGQPQHF	TGTGCCAGCAGCCAAGATTTCGGGGGGGGGCAGCCCCAGCATTTT
TRBV7-9	-	13	TRBJ2-1	few	CASSLEPREPEFF	TGTGCCAGCAGCTTAGAACCTCGGGAGCCCGAGTTCTTC
TRBV7-8	-	14	TRBJ2-1	many	CASSPGQRYNEQFF	TGTGCCAGCAGCCCCGGACAGCGCTACAATGAGCAGTTCTTC
TRBV24-1	-	13	TRBJ1-1	many	CATSDLGLTEAFF	TGTGCCACCAGTGATCTGGGTCTCACTGAAGCTTTCTTT
TRBV10-3	-	13	TRBJ2-5	few	CAISGGGLETQYF	TGTGCCATCAGTGGTGGGGGGTTGGAGACCCAGTACTTC
TRBV20-1	-	14	TRBJ1-3	few	CSAPDRRSGNTIYF	TGCAGTGCTCCAGACCGGCGGTCTGGAAACACCATATATTTT
TRBV3-1	TRBD2	14	TRBJ2-1	many	CASSQPGREVEQFF	TGTGCCAGCAGCCAACCGGGACGGGAGGTTGAGCAGTTCTTC
TRBV7-9	-	14	TRBJ2-1	many	CASSRGQSYNEQFF	TGTGCCAGCAGTCGCGGACAGTCCTACAATGAGCAGTTCTTC
TRBV27	-	13	TRBJ1-1	-	CASSITGDTEAFF	TGTGCCAGCAGCATTACTGGGGACACTGAAGCTTTCTTT
TRBV30	-	16	TRBJ1-1	many	CAWSVRGRKGNTEAFF	TGTGCCTGGAGTGTACGGGGCCGTAAAGGGAACACTGAAGCTTTCTTT
TRBV12-3/TRBV12-4	-	14	TRBJ1-2	many	CASSLGQPGNGYTF	TGTGCCAGCAGTTTAGGTCAGCCAGGGAATGGCTACACCTTC
TRBV5-1	TRBD2	17	TRBJ2-7	many	CASSLATSGRTAYEQYF	TGCGCCAGCAGCTTGGCTACTAGCGGGAGGACAGCCTACGAGCAGTACTTC
TRBV6-5	-	14	TRBJ2-3	few	CASSYSTDVDTQYF	TGTGCCAGCAGTTACTCAACAGACGTCGATACGCAGTATTTT
TRBV24-1	TRBD1	17	TRBJ1-5	few	CATSDSTGVGNQRPQHF	TGTGCCACCAGTGACTCAACAGGGGTCGGCAATCAGCGGCCCCAGCATTTT
TRBV3-1	TRBD2	18	TRBJ2-3	many	CASSQEDILAGPADTQYF	TGTGCCAGCAGCCAAGAGGATATACTAGCGGGACCGGCAGATACGCAGTATTTT
TRBV5-1	-	13	TRBJ2-7	few	CASSRGLDYEQYF	TGCGCCAGCAGCAGGGGGTTAGACTACGAGCAGTACTTC
TRBV5-6	TRBD2	15	TRBJ2-1	-	CASSVLAGDWNEQFF	TGTGCCAGCAGCGTACTAGCGGGAGATTGGAATGAGCAGTTCTTC
TRBV28	TRBD2	16	TRBJ2-7	many	CASSPAGGSNSYEQYF	TGTGCCAGCAGTCCCGCGGGGGGAAGTAACTCCTACGAGCAGTACTTC
TRBV7-9	TRBD1	15	TRBJ1-1	many	CASSSLQGTNTEAFF	TGTGCCAGCAGTTCCCTACAGGGGACTAACACTGAAGCTTTCTTT
TRBV12-3/TRBV12-4	-	11	TRBJ2-1	-	CASRLQGLQFF	TGTGCCAGCCGGCTGCAGGGTCTGCAGTTCTTC
TRBV7-2	-	14	TRBJ2-7	-	CASSLARSGSEQYF	TGTGCCAGCAGCTTAGCGCGTTCGGGGTCCGAGCAGTACTTC
TRBV7-2	-	16	TRBJ2-5	few	CASSFAFRRTQETQYF	TGTGCCAGCAGCTTCGCTTTTAGGAGGACCCAAGAGACCCAGTACTTC
TRBV30	-	12	TRBJ1-1	-	CAWRGSGTEAFF	TGTGCCTGGAGGGGGTCGGGCACTGAAGCTTTCTTT
TRBV7-3	TRBD2	19	TRBJ2-5	many	CASSLIGTSGIEGEETQYF	TGTGCCAGCAGCTTAATCGGGACTAGCGGGATCGAGGGAGAAGAGACCCAGTACTTC
TRBV7-2	-	15	TRBJ2-3	many	CASAPGDSGTDTQYF	TGTGCCAGCGCTCCGGGGGACAGTGGCACAGATACGCAGTATTTT
TRBV20-1	-	14	TRBJ2-1	many	CSANPPGSYNEQFF	TGCAGTGCTAACCCTCCAGGGTCGTACAATGAGCAGTTCTTC
TRBV12-3/TRBV12-4	-	15	TRBJ1-4	few	CASGIHGPGVKKLFF	TGTGCCAGCGGAATACATGGACCCGGGGTTAAAAAACTGTTTTTT
TRBV6-1	-	14	TRBJ2-2	few	CASSPVGSTGELFF	TGTGCCAGCAGTCCCGTCGGGAGCACCGGGGAGCTGTTTTTT
TRBV27	-	14	TRBJ1-6	-	CASSSREYNSPLHF	TGTGCCAGCAGTTCGCGAGAGTATAATTCACCCCTCCACTTT
TRBV7-2	-	15	TRBJ2-5	many	CASSLAPGAGETQYF	TGTGCCAGCAGCTTAGCTCCAGGGGCGGGGGAGACCCAGTACTTC
TRBV2	TRBD2	16	TRBJ2-5	-	CASSGLAGVGQETQYF	TGTGCCAGCAGTGGACTAGCGGGAGTAGGCCAAGAGACCCAGTACTTC
TRBV12-5	-	13	TRBJ2-1	many	CASGGARNNEQFF	TGTGCTAGTGGAGGGGCTCGTAACAATGAGCAGTTCTTC
TRBV18	TRBD1	15	TRBJ1-2	-	CASSTIQGADYGYTF	TGTGCCAGCTCAACAATACAGGGGGCGGACTATGGCTACACCTTC
TRBV19	-	15	TRBJ1-4	few	CASSIAAGHNEKLFF	TGTGCCAGTAGTATCGCGGCAGGGCATAATGAAAAACTGTTTTTT
TRBV28	-	13	TRBJ1-2	many	CASSFREEYGYTF	TGTGCCAGCAGTTTCCGGGAGGAATATGGCTACACCTTC
TRBV20-1	TRBD2	14	TRBJ2-2	-	CSAARTSGTGELFF	TGCAGTGCCGCAAGGACTAGCGGGACCGGGGAGCTGTTTTTT
TRBV19	-	16	TRBJ1-3	-	CASSSTIQGWLDTIYF	TGTGCCAGTAGCTCGACCATACAGGGATGGCTCGACACCATATATTTT
TRBV7-2	-	14	TRBJ2-7	many	CASSLYGISYEQYF	TGTGCCAGCAGCTTGTACGGTATTTCCTACGAGCAGTACTTC
TRBV7-2	TRBD1	16	TRBJ1-5	many	CASSRRIQGAGQPQHF	TGTGCCAGCAGCCGACGCATACAGGGGGCGGGGCAGCCCCAGCATTTT
TRBV7-2	TRBD2	14	TRBJ2-1	many	CASSSSGRFNEQFF	TGTGCCAGCAGCTCTAGCGGGAGGTTCAATGAGCAGTTCTTC
TRBV3-1	TRBD1	20	TRBJ1-5	-	CASSQDNGTGLFYSNQPQHF	TGTGCCAGCAGCCAAGATAATGGGACAGGGCTTTTTTATAGCAATCAGCCCCAGCATTTT
TRBV5-1	-	15	TRBJ2-1	many	CASSLLSGVYNEQFF	TGCGCCAGCAGCTTGCTTAGCGGTGTGTACAATGAGCAGTTCTTC